This T cell receptor (beta chain) was recovered during a study of blood T cell repertoires in COVID-19 (dated by TCRdb to the early 2020s). Some background on the complete study: The collaborator samples originated in the United States, Italy and Spain and spanned the acute and convalescent phases of COVID-19. Samples came from the ongoing ImmuneRACE study (first 160 participants) plus 1,254 subjects from 6 global collaborators. The repertoires were released in a freely available public database meant as a resource for research on the immune response to SARS-CoV-2. The prospective study material was composed of cDNA or gDNA derived from T cells, B-cell-depleted T cells, or PBMCs. Where HLA class I and class II types were available, the types were taken from metadata supplied by the sample provider, not from assay-based typing. Deeply sampled blood TCRbeta repertoires from subjects exposed to, actively infected with, or recovered from COVID-19 were included in the dataset. A de-identified subject ID, COVID-19 status, age in years and sex were almost always included in the sample metadata. Paper-wide results and their limitations: Clinical and demographic metadata were provided uncurated, with the amount varying by source and participant.

From the germline V gene, CDR1 is KGHSH and CDR2 is LQKENI. Germline trimming amounts to 3 bases on V and 2 bases on J, with 5 as the count of junction bases outside the gene matches. The CDR3 spans 15 residues, from the cysteine through the phenylalanine. Kept here is only the CDR3 DNA, which spans 45 bases and is read in frame from base 1. The collaborating institutions used their own protocols to collect whole blood in K2EDTA tubes. Collaborator samples were shipped for TCRbeta analysis as frozen whole blood, isolated PBMCs, or DNA extracted from either sample type. TCRbeta CDR3 regions were amplified from genomic DNA using the immunoSEQ Assay, a bias-controlled multiplex PCR. The published analysis was carried out like this. Nucleated cell counts per sample were estimated from amplification of reference gene primers within the assay. Sequence reads were collapsed and filtered to measure the absolute abundance of every unique TCRbeta CDR3 rearrangement. For each sample, productive Simpson clonality was calculated by taking the square root of Simpson's diversity index across productive rearrangements. TCRdb took over this immuneACCESS table, retaining in-frame rearrangements with V and J assigned. Such tables are incomplete; in checked studies, under half of the missing clones stem from an unresolved V gene, and the remainder is unexplained. That table furnishes V, J and clone size, whereas the DNA furnished D and trimming. Here the sample has more than 400,000 clones; 75% to 90% occur a single time. Approximately 2.9% of the sample goes to the ten largest clones.

Remarks on this clone: The antigen it recognizes is unknown. Base qualities are not at hand, and no much larger clone is one base apart.

The sequencing sample was made of peripheral blood. The rearranged chain carries TRBV18 and TRBJ1-1; the central 8 bases match TRBD1. The sequence was collected from a human donor in a cohort sampled during active COVID-19. The CDR3 amino acid sequence is: CASSPSTGENTEAFF. The DNA is as follows: TGTGCCAGCTCACCTTCGACAGGGGAAAACACTGAAGCTTTCTTT.